This T cell receptor (beta chain) was profiled in a study of OX40 agonist ivuxolimab in advanced cancers. Study background: Two cutaneous melanoma patients and one hepatocellular carcinoma patient, three in all, had partial responses. Points from the study as a whole: Clones of CD4+ and CD8+ blood T cells grew by week 6 at doses of 0.1 to 3.0 mg/kg. Those patients achieving a partial response at 0.1-3.0 mg/kg showed among the lowest clonal expansion.

The method was immunoSEQ multiplex PCR; TCRdb's version includes in-frame clones alone and lacks a portion of them. The data hold tens of thousands of clones, with about 91% observed a single time. Germline V gene lookup returns CDR1 MNHEY and CDR2 SMNVEV (reference sequence). Trimming stripped 6 bases from V and 4 bases from J, with 19 bases between. The CDR3 is made up of 16 amino acids. A note on this clone: As yet, its antigen is unknown.

The origin of this receptor is an adult with an advanced solid tumor such as melanoma, head and neck, liver or kidney cancer. This chain uses TRBV27 with TRBJ2-1; D tentatively fits TRBD1 or TRBD2 (5 bases each). Specimen: CD4+ or CD8+ T cells sorted from blood, collected in a trial of the OX40 agonist ivuxolimab. CDR3 in amino acids: CASRPPAGTDYNEQFF. CDR3 nucleotide sequence: TGTGCCAGCAGACCTCCCGCCGGGACGGATTACAATGAGCAGTTCTTC.